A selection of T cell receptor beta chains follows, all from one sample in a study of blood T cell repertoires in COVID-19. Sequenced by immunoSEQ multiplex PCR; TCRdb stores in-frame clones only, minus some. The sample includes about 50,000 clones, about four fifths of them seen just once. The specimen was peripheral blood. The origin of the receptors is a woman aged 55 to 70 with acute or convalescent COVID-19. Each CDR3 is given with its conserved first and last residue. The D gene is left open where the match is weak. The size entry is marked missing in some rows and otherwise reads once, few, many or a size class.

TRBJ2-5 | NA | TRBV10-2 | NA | CASSGQVLTQYF | TGCGCCAGCAGTGGGCAGGTACTGACCCAGTACTTC
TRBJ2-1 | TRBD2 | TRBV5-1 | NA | CASKLAGGGNFLHEQFF | TGCGCCAGCAAGCTAGCGGGAGGGGGTAATTTTCTTCACGAGCAGTTCTTC
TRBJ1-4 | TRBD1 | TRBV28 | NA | CASSPLGGRDEKLFF | TGTGCCAGCAGTCCGTTAGGGGGCAGAGACGAAAAACTGTTTTTT
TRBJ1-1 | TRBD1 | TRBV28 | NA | CASSLPPDRLTMNTEAFF | TGTGCCAGCAGTTTACCCCCGGACAGGCTGACAATGAACACTGAAGCTTTCTTT
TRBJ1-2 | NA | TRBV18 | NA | CASSPPQRQGYTF | TGTGCCAGCTCACCACCCCAGCGTCAGGGCTACACCTTC
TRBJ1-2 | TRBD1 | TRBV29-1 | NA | CSVGGTGYGYTF | TGCAGCGTTGGAGGGACAGGGTATGGCTACACCTTC
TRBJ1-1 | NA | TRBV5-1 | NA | CASSLGGQSEAFF | TGCGCCAGCAGCTTGGGTGGGCAGAGCGAAGCTTTCTTT
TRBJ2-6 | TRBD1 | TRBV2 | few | CASRSGGQGPSGANVLTF | TGTGCCAGCAGGTCGGGGGGACAGGGGCCTTCTGGGGCCAACGTCCTGACTTTC
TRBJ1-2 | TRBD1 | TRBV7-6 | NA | CASSPGTGVPINYGYTF | TGTGCCAGCAGCCCCGGGACAGGGGTGCCGATAAACTATGGCTACACCTTC
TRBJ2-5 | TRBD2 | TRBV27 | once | CASSLAGARETQYF | TGTGCCAGCAGTTTAGCGGGAGCGAGAGAGACCCAGTACTTC
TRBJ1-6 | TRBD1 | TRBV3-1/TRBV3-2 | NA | CASVGRDRGRNSPLHF | TGTGCCAGCGTAGGGCGGGACAGGGGAAGAAATTCACCCCTCCACTTT
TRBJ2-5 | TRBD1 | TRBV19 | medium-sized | CASSSDRDRQETQYF | TGTGCCAGTAGTTCCGACCGGGACAGACAAGAGACCCAGTACTTC
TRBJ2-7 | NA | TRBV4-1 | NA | CASSLQARNRRSYEQYF | TGCGCCAGCAGCCTGCAGGCCCGAAACCGACGCTCCTACGAGCAGTACTTC
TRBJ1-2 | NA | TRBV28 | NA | CASRVTGLNYGYTF | TGTGCCAGCAGAGTGACAGGCCTAAACTATGGCTACACCTTC
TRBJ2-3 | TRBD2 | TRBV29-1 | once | CSAVILAGGTDTQYF | TGCAGCGCCGTGATTCTAGCGGGAGGCACAGATACGCAGTATTTT
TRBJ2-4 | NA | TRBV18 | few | CASSPEGRSKNIQYF | TGTGCCAGCTCACCCGAAGGCAGGTCCAAAAACATTCAGTACTTC
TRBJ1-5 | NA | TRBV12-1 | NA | CASSPKGQGRQPQHF | TGTGCCAGCAGCCCAAAGGGGCAGGGGCGGCAGCCCCAGCATTTT
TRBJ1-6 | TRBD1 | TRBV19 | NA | CASADRPSPLHF | TGTGCCAGTGCGGACAGGCCTTCACCCCTCCACTTT
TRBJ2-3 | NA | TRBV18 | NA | CASSPSTPDTQYF | TGTGCCAGCTCACCATCTACCCCAGATACGCAGTATTTT